These 13 T cell receptor beta chains came from one sample sequenced in a study of cytomegalovirus exposure and HLA in healthy donors. Use of 60 Vbeta and 13 Jbeta primers characterized the PCR. Profiling relied on immunoSEQ multiplex PCR, and the TCRdb table lists in-frame clones only, not all of them. Of fewer than 130,000 clones in the sample, 74% were seen once. Material: PBMCs. Receptors were obtained from a man in his fifties or sixties in good health and CMV-seropositive.

A note on this clone: Additional DNA sequences in this sample encode the identical CDR3. V and J are TRBV6-1 and TRBJ1-2; TRBD1 matches 7 bases. Germline trimming cut 6 bases from V and 2 bases from J; bases unmatched to any gene: 6. Germline assignment: CDR1 MNHNS and CDR2 SASEGT. The CDR3 has 14 residues. CDR3 amino acids: CASRKTGENYGYTF. The CDR3 DNA sequence: TGTGCCAGCAGGAAAACAGGGGAAAACTATGGCTACACCTTC.

This clone was picked up one time. The J gene is TRBJ2-7, the V gene TRBV5-1, with 10 bases fitting TRBD2. V was clipped by 0 bases and J by 3 bases; unmatched bases: 3. Germline V gene sequence: CDR1 SGHRS, CDR2 YFSETQ. This CDR3 is built from 15 residues. The CDR3 bases are TGCGCCAGCAGCTTGGGACTAGCGGGCGTCTACGAGCAGTACTTC. Protein product: CASSLGLAGVYEQYF.

A few counts support this clone. V is TRBV5-1 and J is TRBJ2-3; perhaps TRBD2 as D (7 bases). In germline, CDR1 is SGHRS, CDR2 YFSETQ. The germline V and J ends were trimmed by 0 bases and 9 bases, with 20 bases remaining between them. The CDR3 sequence is 16 residues long. CDR3 DNA sequence: TGCGCCAGCAGCTTGGCCTTGGGGCAGGGAGGGACAACGCAGTATTTT. This encodes CASSLALGQGGTTQYF.

The chain links TRBV4-1 to TRBJ2-3, with D possibly TRBD2 on 6 matching bases. The length of the CDR3 is 16 residues. The V and J ends lost 2 bases and 6 bases respectively, with 18 bases between them. Germline V gene lookup returns CDR1 MGHRA and CDR2 YSYEKL. The CDR3 DNA sequence: TGCGCCAGCAGCCAAACTAGCAAGCTTTTCGTGGATACGCAGTATTTT. Protein sequence: CASSQTSKLFVDTQYF.

The chain carries TRBV5-4 and TRBJ1-1; D not certain. Trimming stripped 2 bases from V and 3 bases from J, with 14 bases between. Germline V lookup: CDR1 SGHNT, CDR2 YYREEE (reference sequence). The CDR3 extends over 15 amino acids. The CDR3 spells CASSLVFGSHTEAFF. The CDR3 bases are TGTGCCAGCAGCTTAGTCTTTGGCAGTCACACTGAAGCTTTCTTT.

V gene TRBV10-2 combines with J gene TRBJ2-7; 10 bases fit TRBD2. Germline CDR1 and CDR2: WSHSY and SAAADI. The ends lost 3 bases at V and 3 bases at J; junction bases unmatched: 2. The CDR3 has 14 residues. The CDR3 sequence is CASSELAGRYEQYF. In DNA form, the CDR3 reads TGCGCCAGCAGTGAACTAGCGGGACGCTACGAGCAGTACTTC.

The rearrangement joins TRBV5-1 to TRBJ1-2; the D gene is possibly TRBD1 (6 bases). The germline V gene encodes CDR1 SGHRS and CDR2 YFSETQ. V was pared by 4 bases and J by 8 bases, with 21 bases between. The CDR3 loop spans 15 amino acids. This chain's CDR3 is CASSLDRSGVRGYTF. CDR3 DNA: TGCGCCAGCAGCCTGGACAGATCGGGAGTGAGGGGCTACACCTTC.

This clone occurred once. V and J are TRBV7-8 and TRBJ2-1; a possible D gene is TRBD2 (6 bases). Germline V gene lookup returns CDR1 SGHVS and CDR2 FQNEAQ. Trimming shortened V by 0 bases and J by 6 bases, and 9 bases separated the two germline ends. The length of the CDR3 is 14 residues. The CDR3 region is CASSLALASNEQFF. CDR3 sequence (DNA): TGTGCCAGCAGCTTAGCTCTAGCGAGCAATGAGCAGTTCTTC. The variable domain in full, completed from reference TRBV7-8 and TRBJ2-1, reads GAGVSQSPRYKVAKRGQDVALRCDPISGHVSLFWYQQALGQGPEFLTYFQNEAQLDKSGLPSDRFFAERPEGSVSTLKIQRTQQEDSAVYLCASSLALASNEQFFGPGTRLTVL.

V and J are TRBV5-1 and TRBJ2-5; 8 bases fit TRBD1. Germline CDR1 SGHRS, CDR2 YFSETQ. The CDR3 has 14 residues. J was trimmed by 5 bases and V by 7 bases; bases with no gene match: 10. Here the CDR3 reads CASQPAGGGETQYF. Here the CDR3 DNA reads TGCGCCAGCCAACCGGCAGGGGGCGGGGAGACCCAGTACTTC.

V is TRBV18 and J is TRBJ1-1; 7 nucleotides match TRBD1. CDR1 and CDR2 (germline): KGHSH, LQKENI. The J segment lost 2 bases and the V segment lost 3 bases, leaving 6 bases of the junction unmatched. The CDR3 totals 15 residues. CDR3 residues: CASSPNTGVNTEAFF. The CDR3 DNA is TGTGCCAGCTCACCGAATACAGGGGTAAACACTGAAGCTTTCTTT.

V is TRBV5-6 and J is TRBJ1-4; D perhaps matches TRBD1 (6 bases). This CDR3 comprises 13 residues. Germline V gene sequence: CDR1 SGHDT, CDR2 YYEEEE. V lost 6 bases to trimming and J lost 5 bases, with 11 bases between them. CDR3 protein: CASTGQPNEKLFF. CDR3 bases: TGTGCCAGCACCGGACAGCCCAATGAAAAACTGTTTTTT.

The chain couples TRBV6-1 to TRBJ2-7; TRBD2 matches 9 bases. The CDR3 length is 16 residues. After removal of 2 bases from V and 6 bases from J, the junction contained 11 bases not matched to a gene. The germline gives CDR1 MNHNS, CDR2 SASEGT. CDR3 in DNA: TGTGCCAGCAGTGAAAGAGAAGTTTCAGCGGGAGGCGAGCAGTACTTC. It yields the protein CASSEREVSAGGEQYF.

The V and J genes are TRBV5-5 and TRBJ2-5; the D is unclear. With 4 bases removed from V and 9 bases from J, the gap between germline ends came to 10 bases. The CDR3 runs to 11 residues. Per the germline V gene, CDR1 is SGHKS and CDR2 is YYEKEE (reference sequence). The CDR3 nucleotides are TGTGCCAGCAGCCCCGCGTCGGCCCAGTACTTC. Translation gives CASSPASAQYF.